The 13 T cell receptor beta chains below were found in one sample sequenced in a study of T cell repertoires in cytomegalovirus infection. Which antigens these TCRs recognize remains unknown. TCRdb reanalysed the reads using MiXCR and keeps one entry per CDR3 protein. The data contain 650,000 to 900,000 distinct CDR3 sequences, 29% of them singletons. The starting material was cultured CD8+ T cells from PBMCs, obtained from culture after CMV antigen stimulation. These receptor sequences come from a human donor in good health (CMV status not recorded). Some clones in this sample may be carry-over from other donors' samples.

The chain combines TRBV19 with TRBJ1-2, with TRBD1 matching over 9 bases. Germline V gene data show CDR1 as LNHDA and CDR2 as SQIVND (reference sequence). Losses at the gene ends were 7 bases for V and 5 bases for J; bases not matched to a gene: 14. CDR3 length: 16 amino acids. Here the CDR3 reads CASIGTGGAGRYGYTF. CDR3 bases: TGTGCCAGTATTGGAACAGGGGGCGCGGGGAGATATGGCTACACCTTC.

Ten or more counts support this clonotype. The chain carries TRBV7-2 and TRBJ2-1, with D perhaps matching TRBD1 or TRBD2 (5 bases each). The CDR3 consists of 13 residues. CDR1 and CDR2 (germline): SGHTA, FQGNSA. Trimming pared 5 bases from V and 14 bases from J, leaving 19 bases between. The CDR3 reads CASSQKRQGGEFF. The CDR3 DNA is TGTGCCAGCAGCCAAAAGCGGCAGGGTGGCGAGTTCTTC.

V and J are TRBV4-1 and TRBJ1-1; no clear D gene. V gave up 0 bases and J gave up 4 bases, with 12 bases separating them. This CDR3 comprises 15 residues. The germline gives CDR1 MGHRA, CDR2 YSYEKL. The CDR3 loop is CASSQEERRGTEAFF. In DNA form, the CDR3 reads TGCGCCAGCAGCCAAGAGGAAAGGAGAGGCACTGAAGCTTTCTTT.

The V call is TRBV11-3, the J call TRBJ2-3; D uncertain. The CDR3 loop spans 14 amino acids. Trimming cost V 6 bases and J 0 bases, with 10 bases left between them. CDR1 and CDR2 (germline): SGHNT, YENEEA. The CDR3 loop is CASSPSASTDTQYF. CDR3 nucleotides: TGTGCCAGCAGTCCCTCTGCTAGCACAGATACGCAGTATTTT. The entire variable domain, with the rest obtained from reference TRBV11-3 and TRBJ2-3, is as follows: EAGVVQSPRYKIIEKKQPVAFWCNPISGHNTLYWYLQNLGQGPELLIRYENEEAVDDSQLPKDRFSAERLKGVDSTLKIQPAELGDSAVYLCASSPSASTDTQYFGPGTRLTVL.

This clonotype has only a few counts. CDR3 DNA: TGTGCCACCAGTGATAATTCTGGGGATGAGCAGTTCTTC. It is translated as CATSDNSGDEQFF. The chain carries TRBV24-1 and TRBJ2-1; the D is unclear. The CDR3 spans 13 residues. With 3 bases removed from V and 8 bases from J, the gap between germline ends came to 10 bases. Germline V gene lookup returns CDR1 KGHDR and CDR2 SFDVKD.

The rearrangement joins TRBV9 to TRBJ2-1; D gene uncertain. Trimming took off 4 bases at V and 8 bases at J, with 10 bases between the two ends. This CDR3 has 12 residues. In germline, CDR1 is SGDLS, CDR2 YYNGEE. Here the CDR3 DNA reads TGTGCCAGCAGCTCTCGGCCGTATGAGCAGTTCTTC. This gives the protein CASSSRPYEQFF. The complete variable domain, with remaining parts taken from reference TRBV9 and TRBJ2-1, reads DSGVTQTPKHLITATGQRVTLRCSPRSGDLSVYWYQQSLDQGLQFLIQYYNGEERAKGNILERFSAQQFPDLHSELNLSSLELGDSALYFCASSSRPYEQFFGPGTRLTVL.

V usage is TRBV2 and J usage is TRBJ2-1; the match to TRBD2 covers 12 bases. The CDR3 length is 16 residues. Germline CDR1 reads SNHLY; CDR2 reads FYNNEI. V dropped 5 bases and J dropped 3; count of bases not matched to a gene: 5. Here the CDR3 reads CASSTRTSGDYNEQFF. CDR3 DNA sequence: TGTGCCAGCAGTACGAGGACTAGCGGGGACTACAATGAGCAGTTCTTC.

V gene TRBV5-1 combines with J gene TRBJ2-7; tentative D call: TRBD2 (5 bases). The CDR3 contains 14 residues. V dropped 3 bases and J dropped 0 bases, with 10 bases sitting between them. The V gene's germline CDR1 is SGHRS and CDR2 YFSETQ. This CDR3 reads CASSYGGVSYEQYF. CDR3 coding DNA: TGCGCCAGCAGCTATGGAGGAGTCTCCTACGAGCAGTACTTC.

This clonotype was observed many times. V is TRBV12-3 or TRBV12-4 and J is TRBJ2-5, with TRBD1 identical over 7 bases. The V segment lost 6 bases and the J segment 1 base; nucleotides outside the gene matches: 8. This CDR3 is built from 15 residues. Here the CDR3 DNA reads TGTGCCAGCAGACGCCACTGGGACAGCCAAGAGACCCAGTACTTC. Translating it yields CASRRHWDSQETQYF.

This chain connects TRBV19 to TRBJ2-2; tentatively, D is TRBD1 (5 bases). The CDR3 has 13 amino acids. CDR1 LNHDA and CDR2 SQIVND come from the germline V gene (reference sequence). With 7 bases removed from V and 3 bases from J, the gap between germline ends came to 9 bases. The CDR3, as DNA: TGTGCCAGTACTCAGGGCCACACCGGGGAGCTGTTTTTT. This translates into CASTQGHTGELFF.

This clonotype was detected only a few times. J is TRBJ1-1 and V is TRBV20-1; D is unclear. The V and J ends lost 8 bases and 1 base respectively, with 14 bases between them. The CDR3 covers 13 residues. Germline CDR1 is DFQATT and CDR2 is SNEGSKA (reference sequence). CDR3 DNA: TGCAGTACTTTCCCGGGAAAGAACACTGAAGCTTTCTTT. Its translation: CSTFPGKNTEAFF.

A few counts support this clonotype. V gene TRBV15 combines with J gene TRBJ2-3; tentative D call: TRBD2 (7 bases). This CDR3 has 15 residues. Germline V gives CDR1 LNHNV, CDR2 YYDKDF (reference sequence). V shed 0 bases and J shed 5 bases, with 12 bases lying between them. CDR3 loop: CATSRDGGAGDTQYF. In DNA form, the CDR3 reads TGTGCCACCAGCAGAGATGGGGGGGCGGGAGATACGCAGTATTTT.

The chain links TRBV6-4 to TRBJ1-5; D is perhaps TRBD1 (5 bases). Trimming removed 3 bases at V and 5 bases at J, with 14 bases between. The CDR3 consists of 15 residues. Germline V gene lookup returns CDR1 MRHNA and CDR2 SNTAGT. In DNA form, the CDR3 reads TGTGCCAGCAGTGAACACTCCGGGGGACATCAGCCCCAGCATTTT. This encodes CASSEHSGGHQPQHF.